This entry lists 7 T cell receptor beta chains sequenced from one sample in a study of T cell responses to AZD1222 COVID-19 vaccine. Sequencing used immunoSEQ multiplex PCR; TCRdb keeps in-frame clones, though not all of them. The sample holds 120,000 to 150,000 clones; just over 85% are singletons and the top ten take 5.1%. The input for sequencing was peripheral blood, taken 28 days after the second AZD1222 dose. These receptors originate from an adult who received the AZD1222 COVID-19 vaccine.

The gene calls are TRBV2 and TRBJ1-5, with D hard to call. CDR1 SNHLY and CDR2 FYNNEI come from the germline V gene. V lost 8 bases, J lost 5 bases, and 19 bases lay in between. The CDR3 sequence is 15 residues long. The CDR3 loop is CASVEREQLHQPQHF. CDR3 nucleotide sequence: TGTGCCAGCGTTGAAAGGGAGCAATTGCATCAGCCCCAGCATTTT.

There are a few counts of this clone. This chain uses TRBV18 with TRBJ2-7, with D possibly TRBD2 on 5 matching bases. The germline CDR1 and CDR2 sequences are KGHSH and LQKENI. Trimming stripped 2 bases from V and 1 base from J, with 9 bases between. CDR3 length equals 14 residues. CDR3 amino acids: CASSPVRGSYEQYF. The DNA of the CDR3 is TGTGCCAGCTCACCAGTACGGGGTTCCTACGAGCAGTACTTC.

The chain combines TRBV6-5 with TRBJ1-3, with TRBD1 as a possible D gene (5 bases). Germline V gives CDR1 MNHEY, CDR2 SVGAGI. V lost 7 bases to trimming and J lost 0 bases, with 13 bases between them. This CDR3 comprises 15 residues. The CDR3 reads CASKGNTASGNTIYF. The CDR3 DNA reads as TGTGCCAGCAAGGGGAATACGGCCTCTGGAAACACCATATATTTT.

V and J are TRBV4-1 and TRBJ1-2; D is perhaps TRBD1 (6 bases). The CDR3 sequence is 15 residues long. Germline-derived CDR1 and CDR2 are MGHRA and YSYEKL. Trimming took off 0 bases at V and 2 bases at J, with 10 bases between the two ends. The CDR3 loop is CASSQEGTGNYGYTF. The CDR3 bases are TGCGCCAGCAGCCAAGAAGGCACAGGGAACTATGGCTACACCTTC.

The chain employs TRBV5-6 and TRBJ2-6; TRBD2 might be the D (5 bases). The CDR3 has 15 residues. Germline V lookup: CDR1 SGHDT, CDR2 YYEEEE. Trimming stripped 3 bases from V and 1 base from J, with 8 bases between. The CDR3 region is CASSYPGSGANVLTF. For the CDR3, the DNA is TGTGCCAGCAGCTATCCGGGATCTGGGGCCAACGTCCTGACTTTC.

CDR3 nucleotides: TGTGCCACCAGTGAAGGGACCGAGTTTAACTATGGCTACACCTTC. Translation gives CATSEGTEFNYGYTF. The chain links TRBV24-1 to TRBJ1-2, with D tentatively TRBD1 (5 bases). CDR1 is KGHDR and CDR2 is SFDVKD in the germline V gene. With 4 bases removed from V and 1 base from J, the gap between germline ends came to 12 bases. This CDR3 contains 15 residues.

This chain connects TRBV19 to TRBJ2-3, with D possibly TRBD2 on 5 matching bases. Trimming pared 6 bases from V and 2 bases from J, leaving 12 bases between. CDR3 length: 14 residues. Per the germline V gene, CDR1 is LNHDA and CDR2 is SQIVND (reference sequence). The CDR3: CASRKDSATDTQYF. The DNA of the CDR3 is TGTGCCAGTAGGAAGGACTCCGCCACAGATACGCAGTATTTT.